A single sample is the source of the 19 T cell receptor beta chains below, sequenced in a study of shared clonotypes between healthy human individuals. Clones were read by immunoSEQ multiplex PCR, and TCRdb kept only the in-frame ones, dropping some. This sample has 950,000 to 1,300,000 clones; under 80% occur once, and the top ten carry 1.2% to 1.5%. Sequencing used memory CD4+ T cells sorted from blood. Indicated subset: CD45RA-negative fraction. These receptors were collected from a man younger than 35 in good health.

CDR3 DNA: TGTGCCAGCAGCTTACACTCCGGGGCTGGAAACACCATATATTTT. As protein: CASSLHSGAGNTIYF. The chain links TRBV7-2 to TRBJ1-3; D is unclear. The CDR3 is made up of 15 amino acids. Germline V gene lookup returns CDR1 SGHTA and CDR2 FQGNSA. Trimming took 2 bases from V and 2 from J, leaving 10 bases between them.

The CDR3 region is CASSLRPGQPQHF. Written as DNA, the CDR3 is TGTGCCAGTAGTCTGCGGCCAGGGCAGCCCCAGCATTTT. The V gene is TRBV19, the J gene TRBJ1-5, with TRBD1 as a possible D gene (5 bases). Germline V CDR1 and CDR2: LNHDA, SQIVND (reference sequence). Trimming took off 5 bases at V and 7 bases at J, with 12 bases between the two ends. The CDR3 totals 13 residues.

The J gene is TRBJ1-6, the V gene TRBV30; D gene unclear. V lost 5 bases and J lost 6, with 11 bases in between. Germline V gives CDR1 GTSNPN, CDR2 SVGIG (reference sequence). CDR3 length equals 13 residues. CDR3 nucleotide sequence: TGTGCCTGGTCCGCTATCCGTAATTCACCCCTCCACTTT. This encodes CAWSAIRNSPLHF.

The CDR3 is CASSYSRGGRTEAFF. Here the CDR3 DNA reads TGTGCCAGCAGTTACTCGAGGGGGGGTCGCACTGAAGCTTTCTTT. The chain links TRBV6-5 to TRBJ1-1; D is perhaps TRBD1 (6 bases). This CDR3 is built from 15 residues. Trimming removed 0 bases at V and 4 bases at J, with 12 bases between. CDR1 MNHEY and CDR2 SVGAGI come from the germline V gene.

J is TRBJ1-4 and V is TRBV5-1, with no clear D. In germline, CDR1 is SGHRS, CDR2 YFSETQ. Trimming shortened V by 4 bases and J by 7 bases, and 14 bases separated the two germline ends. The CDR3 loop spans 14 amino acids. CDR3 in DNA: TGCGCCAGCAGCACGACAAGGAGGACTGAAAAACTGTTTTTT. Encoded protein: CASSTTRRTEKLFF.

V usage is TRBV6-5 and J usage is TRBJ1-6; TRBD1 matches 7 bases. In germline, CDR1 is MNHEY, CDR2 SVGAGI. The ends lost 6 bases at V and 10 bases at J; junction bases unmatched: 9. CDR3 length equals 14 residues. Here the CDR3 DNA reads TGTGCCAGCAGCCTCACAGGGGAGAGGTCACCCCTCCACTTT. Protein product: CASSLTGERSPLHF.

The chain is built from TRBV5-1 and TRBJ1-2, with D perhaps matching TRBD1 (5 bases). The germline gives CDR1 SGHRS, CDR2 YFSETQ. The CDR3 spans 14 residues. The V end was cut by 0 bases, the J end by 7 bases, with 13 bases between. The CDR3, as DNA: TGCGCCAGCAGCTTGGGCACGGGGCAAGGTGGCTACACCTTC. Translation gives CASSLGTGQGGYTF.

The chain joins TRBV7-2 to TRBJ2-3; D is unresolved. V dropped 5 bases and J dropped 6 bases, with 12 bases sitting between them. The CDR3 loop spans 13 amino acids. Per the germline V gene, CDR1 is SGHTA and CDR2 is FQGNSA. CDR3 loop: CASSLRAADTQYF. In nucleotides, the CDR3 is TGTGCCAGCAGCCTGAGAGCAGCCGATACGCAGTATTTT.

This clone has ten or more counts. The chain couples TRBV5-1 to TRBJ2-1, with D hard to call. Trimming left V 6 bases short and J 0 bases short, with 10 bases between. This CDR3 is 14 amino acids long. Germline V lookup: CDR1 SGHRS, CDR2 YFSETQ. This CDR3 is CASNPLGSYNEQFF. In nucleotides, the CDR3 is TGCGCCAGCAATCCCCTGGGCTCCTACAATGAGCAGTTCTTC. Full variable domain (remainder filled in from reference TRBV5-1 and TRBJ2-1): KAGVTQTPRYLIKTRGQQVTLSCSPISGHRSVSWYQQTPGQGLQFLFEYFSETQRNKGNFPGRFSGRQFSNSRSEMNVSTLELGDSALYLCASNPLGSYNEQFFGPGTRLTVL.

The rearrangement uses TRBV5-5 and TRBJ1-2, with D hard to call. This CDR3 has 12 residues. Germline V lookup: CDR1 SGHKS, CDR2 YYEKEE (reference sequence). Trimming pared 3 bases from V and 1 base from J, leaving 4 bases between. In DNA, the CDR3 is TGTGCCAGCAGCTATGATAACTATGGCTACACCTTC. Translating gives CASSYDNYGYTF.

With regard to this clone: Other DNA sequences in the sample encode the same CDR3. The chain has TRBV7-2 and TRBJ1-1, with D possibly matching TRBD1 (5 bases). Germline assignment: CDR1 SGHTA and CDR2 FQGNSA. V lost 3 bases, J lost 5 bases, and 7 bases lay in between. This CDR3 comprises 12 residues. This CDR3 reads CASSFEGTEAFF. CDR3 bases: TGTGCCAGCAGCTTTGAGGGGACTGAAGCTTTCTTT.

The gene calls are TRBV6-1 and TRBJ2-2; no clear D gene. The V gene lost 3 bases and the J gene lost 7 bases, with 15 bases spanning the gap. CDR1 is MNHNS, CDR2 SASEGT, per germline. The CDR3 has 15 residues. The CDR3 loop reads CASSDSSLKSGELFF. The CDR3 DNA sequence: TGTGCCAGCAGTGACAGCTCCCTAAAAAGCGGGGAGCTGTTTTTT.

The chain employs TRBV5-4 and TRBJ2-5; 10 bases agree with TRBD2. The CDR3 sequence is 15 residues long. Germline CDR1 and CDR2: SGHNT and YYREEE (reference sequence). V dropped 3 bases and J dropped 2; count of bases not matched to a gene: 4. CDR3 sequence: CASSSSGRAQETQYF. Written as DNA, the CDR3 is TGTGCCAGCAGCTCGAGCGGGAGGGCGCAAGAGACCCAGTACTTC.

In regard to this clone: This sample includes further DNA sequences coding for the same CDR3. The chain combines TRBV28 with TRBJ1-4; tentatively, D is TRBD1 (5 bases). Germline V gene data show CDR1 as MDHEN and CDR2 as SYDVKM. The V end lost 6 bases, the J end lost 4 bases, and 6 bases lay between the germline ends. This CDR3 has 12 amino acids. CDR3 in amino acids: CASSGGNEKLFF. CDR3 DNA sequence: TGTGCCAGCAGCGGGGGTAATGAAAAACTGTTTTTT.

Comments on this clone: A much larger clonotype is one base distant, so this may be a read error. The chain uses TRBV2 and TRBJ1-4; 8 bases are a match to TRBD1. The CDR3 contains 14 residues. The V gene end was trimmed by 1 base and the J gene end by 5 bases; junction bases not matched to a gene: 0. Germline-derived CDR1 and CDR2 are SNHLY and FYNNEI. The CDR3: CASSEGTGNEKLFF. The CDR3 DNA sequence: TGTGCCAGCAGTGAAGGGACAGGGAATGAAAAACTGTTTTTT.

The chain uses TRBV7-2 and TRBJ2-7; possibly TRBD2 for D (6 bases). V lost 5 bases, J lost 7 bases, and 18 bases lay in between. Germline loops: CDR1 SGHTA, CDR2 FQGNSA. CDR3 length equals 14 residues. CDR3 DNA: TGTGCCAGCAGCCCTAGCCCGGGAGTTGGGGAGCAGTACTTC. Its protein is CASSPSPGVGEQYF.

CDR3 coding DNA: TGTGCCAGCAGCGTAGGACCATCAGCGCAGACGAACACCGGGGAGCTGTTTTTT. Residues: CASSVGPSAQTNTGELFF. V is TRBV9 and J is TRBJ2-2; unclear D gene. The germline gives CDR1 SGDLS, CDR2 YYNGEE. The CDR3 has 18 residues. V lost 0 bases to trimming and J lost 0 bases, with 15 bases between them.

The chain has TRBV5-1 and TRBJ2-2; D is ambiguous. Germline CDR1 is SGHRS and CDR2 is YFSETQ. Trimming shortened V by 7 bases and J by 0 bases, and 13 bases separated the two germline ends. The CDR3 has 15 amino acids. The CDR3, as DNA: TGCGCCAGCCAAGACTCGCGACCGAACACCGGGGAGCTGTTTTTT. It codes for CASQDSRPNTGELFF. Together with reference TRBV5-1 and TRBJ2-2, the CDR3 gives the full variable domain: KAGVTQTPRYLIKTRGQQVTLSCSPISGHRSVSWYQQTPGQGLQFLFEYFSETQRNKGNFPGRFSGRQFSNSRSEMNVSTLELGDSALYLCASQDSRPNTGELFFGEGSRLTVL.

This rearrangement joins TRBV15 to TRBJ1-6, with TRBD1 matching 7 bases. With 0 bases clipped from V and 6 bases from J, the junction kept 2 bases outside the gene matches. The germline V gene encodes CDR1 LNHNV and CDR2 YYDKDF (reference sequence). This CDR3 contains 15 residues. In nucleotides, the CDR3 is TGTGCCACCAGCAGAGAGACAGGGCCTAATTCACCCCTCCACTTT. It is translated as CATSRETGPNSPLHF.